The 17 T cell receptor beta chains below come from one sample, sequenced in a study of T-cell reconstitution after alpha-beta-depleted transplantation in children. This sample's TCRbeta library carried unique molecular identifier barcodes. TCRdb processed the PCR reads anew with MiXCR; each CDR3 protein has one entry. This sample carries approximately 500,000 distinct CDR3 sequences, approximately 30% of them seen once, and the ten largest clones take about 35%. Sequenced material: PBMCs, taken before TCRalphabeta/CD19-depleted stem cell transplant. The source is a boy under three years old with Wiskott-Aldrich syndrome, due to receive a stem cell transplant.

This clonotype was counted only a few times. The chain joins TRBV12-3 or TRBV12-4 to TRBJ2-7; 9 bases are a match to TRBD2. The CDR3 has 14 residues. Trimming took 2 bases from V and 7 from J; bases not matched to a gene: 6. The CDR3 reads CASSLIAGAEEQYF. CDR3 coding DNA: TGTGCCAGCAGTTTAATAGCGGGAGCGGAAGAGCAGTACTTC.

The chain links TRBV9 to TRBJ2-1; 9 bases match TRBD2. CDR1 is SGDLS and CDR2 is YYNGEE in the germline V gene. V dropped 2 bases and J dropped 7; count of bases not matched to a gene: 13. This CDR3 is 17 amino acids long. CDR3 DNA sequence: TGTGCCAGCAGCGTTCCTGGTAGCGGGAGCGGGGCAAATGAGCAGTTCTTC. Protein product: CASSVPGSGSGANEQFF.

This chain joins TRBV21-1 and TRBJ2-1; the listed D gene, TRBD1, was not tested against the DNA. TRBV21-1 corresponds to a pseudogene. CDR3 length: 17 amino acids. The CDR3 sequence is CASSKRGRQGADDEQFF. DNA of the CDR3: TGTGCCAGCAGCAAAAGGGGTAGGCAGGGGGCAGACGATGAGCAGTTCTTC.

The rearrangement uses TRBV20-1 and TRBJ2-7; 7 positions match TRBD2. Trimming at V came to 5 bases and at J to 4 bases, leaving 8 bases not matched to a gene. The V gene's germline CDR1 is DFQATT and CDR2 SNEGSKA (reference sequence). The CDR3 extends over 13 amino acids. The CDR3 sequence is CSAASGTTYEQYF. The DNA of the CDR3 is TGCAGTGCTGCCAGCGGGACTACATACGAGCAGTACTTC.

The chain links TRBV5-1 to TRBJ2-3; D uncertain. The CDR3 consists of 15 residues. With 4 bases removed from V and 1 base from J, the gap between germline ends came to 13 bases. Per germline, CDR1 SGHRS and CDR2 YFSETQ. CDR3 bases: TGCGCCAGCAGCAATCTTCGAATCGGCACAGATACGCAGTATTTT. This codes for CASSNLRIGTDTQYF.

The sample holds a few counts of this clonotype. V is TRBV27 and J is TRBJ1-5, with 7 positions matching TRBD1. V was pared by 2 bases and J by 3 bases, with 7 bases of the junction left unmatched. Germline CDR1 is MNHEY and CDR2 is SMNVEV (reference sequence). The CDR3 consists of 16 residues. The CDR3 DNA sequence: TGTGCCAGCAGTTTAGGCAGGGGGTCATTCAATCAGCCCCAGCATTTT. Translated: CASSLGRGSFNQPQHF.

The chain joins TRBV5-1 to TRBJ2-5, with D possibly being TRBD2 (5 bases). Germline V gene lookup returns CDR1 SGHRS and CDR2 YFSETQ. This CDR3 is built from 13 residues. V was clipped by 5 bases and J by 2 bases, with 10 bases between them. The CDR3 DNA follows: TGCGCCAGCAGTGGCCGGAGGCAAGAGACCCAGTACTTC. This sequence encodes CASSGRRQETQYF.

There are a few counts of this clonotype. The genes are TRBV7-2 and TRBJ2-3; D is perhaps TRBD1 (6 bases). Germline values: CDR1 SGHTA, CDR2 FQGNSA. CDR3 length: 15 amino acids. V was trimmed by 5 bases and J by 0 bases, leaving 12 bases between them. The CDR3 sequence is CASSPDRPSTDTQYF. As DNA, the CDR3 is TGTGCCAGCAGCCCCGACAGGCCTAGCACAGATACGCAGTATTTT.

The gene calls are TRBV15 and TRBJ1-5; TRBD1 matches at 8 bases. Per the germline V gene, CDR1 is LNHNV and CDR2 is YYDKDF (reference sequence). The CDR3 covers 17 residues. V was clipped by 1 base and J by 0 bases; unmatched bases: 5. CDR3 bases: TGTGCCACCAGCAGAGCGACAGGGGCTTATAGCAATCAGCCCCAGCATTTT. It specifies CATSRATGAYSNQPQHF.

This chain links TRBV28 with TRBJ2-2; 13 bases align to TRBD2. J gave up 8 bases and V 1 base, and 7 bases lay outside the gene matches. This CDR3 comprises 17 residues. Germline lookup yields CDR1 MDHEN and CDR2 SYDVKM. The CDR3 DNA reads TGTGCCAGCAGTTTATTAAGGACTAGCGGGAGTGGTGGGGAGCTGTTTTTT. This sequence encodes CASSLLRTSGSGGELFF.

This clonotype was seen more than once but under ten times. The chain is built from TRBV19 and TRBJ2-1; 10 nucleotides agree with TRBD1. The CDR3 spans 14 residues. Per germline, CDR1 LNHDA and CDR2 SQIVND (reference sequence). V lost 6 bases to trimming and J lost 7 bases; unmatched junction nucleotides: 6. CDR3 protein: CASRDRGHANEQFF. The CDR3 DNA reads TGTGCCAGTAGAGACAGGGGGCATGCGAATGAGCAGTTCTTC.

The chain links TRBV4-1 to TRBJ1-6, with D possibly TRBD1 on 5 matching bases. The CDR3 length is 15 residues. V was shortened by 0 bases and J by 10 bases, with 13 bases between the two germline ends. Germline assignment: CDR1 MGHRA and CDR2 YSYEKL. The chain's CDR3 is CASSQEPRRGSPLHF. The CDR3 bases are TGCGCCAGCAGCCAAGAGCCCCGACGGGGGTCACCCCTCCACTTT.

This clonotype was counted a few times. DNA of the CDR3: TGTGCCAGCACCTACGGGGGGAGTAGGTCCTACGAGCAGTACTTC. Its protein product is CASTYGGSRSYEQYF. The chain is built from TRBV28 and TRBJ2-7; the match to TRBD2 covers 7 bases. Germline V gene data show CDR1 as MDHEN and CDR2 as SYDVKM. The J segment lost 1 base and the V segment lost 7 bases, leaving 10 bases of the junction unmatched. The CDR3 consists of 15 residues.

V and J are TRBV25-1 and TRBJ2-3, with 7 bases fitting TRBD2. CDR3 size: 14 residues. Trimming at V came to 3 bases and at J to 4 bases, leaving 4 bases not matched to a gene. Per the germline V gene, CDR1 is MGHDK and CDR2 is SYGVNS. The CDR3: CASSDAGAADTQYF. DNA of the CDR3: TGTGCCAGCAGTGACGCGGGAGCGGCAGATACGCAGTATTTT.

This clonotype was detected a few times. The chain combines TRBV7-9 with TRBJ2-1, with 8 bases lining up with TRBD2. Per the germline V gene, CDR1 is SEHNR and CDR2 is FQNEAQ (reference sequence). The CDR3 runs 15 residues. V shed 10 bases and J 0 bases; nucleotides not matched to a gene: 8. The CDR3 nucleotides are TGTGCCACCAAACAAAGCGGGAGCTCCTACAATGAGCAGTTCTTC. Translating gives CATKQSGSSYNEQFF.

The rearrangement uses TRBV20-1 and TRBJ2-5; D gene ambiguous. Per germline, CDR1 DFQATT and CDR2 SNEGSKA (reference sequence). This CDR3 comprises 11 residues. Trimming shortened V by 6 bases and J by 1 base, and 6 bases separated the two germline ends. The CDR3 DNA sequence: TGCAGTGCCAATCTCCAAGAGACCCAGTACTTC. Translated: CSANLQETQYF.

The chain uses TRBV30 and TRBJ2-5; perhaps TRBD2 as D (5 bases). This CDR3 region has 12 residues. Germline values: CDR1 GTSNPN, CDR2 SVGIG (reference sequence). V was trimmed by 5 bases and J by 2 bases, leaving 9 bases between them. CDR3 nucleotide sequence: TGTGCCTGGGGTAAGCGGCAAGAGACCCAGTACTTC. This gives the protein CAWGKRQETQYF.